These 4 T cell receptor beta chains originate from one sample sequenced in a study of vaccination and CD4 T cells after COVID-19. The antigens these receptors bind are not known. An Oncomine TCR Beta short-read assay was used to sequence the DNA from cultured CD4+ T cells. TCRdb used MiXCR to reprocess the PCR reads, holding one entry per CDR3 protein. The table includes 8,000 or so distinct CDR3 sequences, roughly 40% detected once. The treatment here: roughly 11-day PBMC culture with coronavirus spike peptide pools or control peptides (ViraFEST assay). Investigators obtained the unexposed donor's CD4+ T cells before the COVID-19 pandemic (2011-2018). The sample was CD4+ T cells from blood, cultured in vitro. The receptors come from a human donor in good health.

The chain couples TRBV30 to TRBJ1-1, with TRBD1 matching 7 bases. The CDR3 is 15 residues long. CDR1 and CDR2 (germline): GTSNPN, SVGIG (reference sequence). J was trimmed by 1 base and V by 3 bases; bases with no gene match: 8. The chain's CDR3 is CAWRAPGQANTEAFF. Written as DNA, the CDR3 is TGTGCCTGGAGGGCACCCGGACAGGCGAACACTGAAGCTTTCTTT.

The CDR3 loop is CASSRAGTSGRQETQYF. CDR3 nucleotide sequence: TGTGCCAGCAGCCGAGCCGGGACTAGCGGGAGACAAGAGACCCAGTACTTC. The rearrangement uses TRBV7-6 and TRBJ2-5; 14 nucleotides match TRBD2. Trimming at V came to 5 bases and at J to 2 bases, leaving 7 bases not matched to a gene. The CDR3 runs to 17 residues. Germline lookup yields CDR1 SGHVS and CDR2 FNYEAQ.

This chain joins TRBV7-9 and TRBJ1-6; D gene uncertain. Trimming removed 5 bases at V and 7 bases at J, with 24 bases between. Germline CDR1 reads SEHNR; CDR2 reads FQNEAQ (reference sequence). This CDR3 has 18 amino acids. CDR3 sequence: CASSPNNPGFTRNSPLHF. The CDR3 DNA follows: TGTGCCAGCAGCCCAAACAACCCGGGTTTCACTCGGAATTCACCCCTCCACTTT.

The genes are TRBV19 and TRBJ2-6; D tentatively reads TRBD1 or TRBD2 (6 bases each). The CDR3 sequence is 17 residues long. Trimming took 6 bases from V and 2 from J, leaving 17 bases between them. Germline V gene lookup returns CDR1 LNHDA and CDR2 SQIVND (reference sequence). The CDR3, as DNA: TGTGCCAGTAGCTCGAAGGGGGGAGGAACTGGGGCCAACGTCCTGACTTTC. Translated, it gives CASSSKGGGTGANVLTF.